Listed below are T cell receptor beta chains from one sample, sequenced in a study of cytomegalovirus exposure and HLA in healthy donors. The protocol was immunoSEQ multiplex PCR, while the TCRdb copy is restricted to in-frame clones and leaves out a portion. The sample records over 150,000 clones, 80% to 85% being singletons. Sample: PBMCs. The receptors shown here come from a boy under 10 years old in good health and CMV-seronegative. The CDR3 runs from the conserved cysteine through the conserved F or W. A D gene is named only where the DNA matches it firmly. A clone size is listed for some rows: how often the clone was seen (once, few, many), or a class if it is expanded.

v_call,cdr3_length,j_call,d_call,clone_size,cdr3_aa,cdr3_nt
TRBV30,15,TRBJ2-2,TRBD2,NA,CAWKGGGAVAGELFF,TGTGCCTGGAAGGGCGGGGGGGCCGTCGCCGGGGAGCTGTTTTTT
TRBV18,13,TRBJ2-5,NA,once,CASSPQTEETQYF,TGTGCCAGCTCACCGCAGACAGAAGAGACCCAGTACTTC
TRBV19,15,TRBJ2-7,NA,NA,CASSIGPTGSYEQYF,TGTGCCAGTAGTATTGGGCCGACAGGTTCCTACGAGCAGTACTTC
TRBV18,14,TRBJ1-4,TRBD1,NA,CASSQMDRNEKLFF,TGTGCCAGCTCACAAATGGACAGGAATGAAAAACTGTTTTTT
TRBV5-6,15,TRBJ2-5,NA,NA,CASSLAGGGEETQYF,TGTGCCAGCAGCTTGGCTGGCGGGGGCGAGGAGACCCAGTACTTC
TRBV11-2,14,TRBJ2-3,TRBD2,NA,CASSGGGITDTQYF,TGTGCCAGCAGTGGCGGGGGGATCACAGATACGCAGTATTTT
TRBV4-3,15,TRBJ1-4,NA,NA,CASSPSGPRGEKLFF,TGCGCCAGCAGCCCCTCCGGCCCCAGGGGTGAAAAACTGTTTTTT
TRBV27,15,TRBJ1-6,TRBD1,NA,CASSSYRGFHSPLHF,TGTGCCAGCAGTTCATACAGGGGATTCCATTCACCCCTCCACTTT
TRBV5-1,13,TRBJ1-1,NA,NA,CASSIQMNTEAFF,TGCGCCAGCAGCATACAGATGAACACTGAAGCTTTCTTT
TRBV19,12,TRBJ1-4,NA,NA,CAPPRAGEKLFF,TGTGCCCCCCCACGGGCGGGGGAAAAACTGTTTTTT
TRBV6-1,15,TRBJ2-1,NA,NA,CASSETRGAHNEQFF,TGTGCCAGCAGTGAGACCCGGGGGGCCCACAATGAGCAGTTCTTC
TRBV7-6,16,TRBJ2-7,TRBD1,NA,CASSPRTGGYSYEQYF,TGTGCCAGCAGCCCTAGGACAGGGGGGTACTCCTACGAGCAGTACTTC
TRBV7-9,19,TRBJ2-3,NA,NA,CASSLATVAGSSSTDTQYF,TGTGCCAGCAGCTTAGCTACGGTTGCGGGAAGTTCTAGCACAGATACGCAGTATTTT
TRBV7-8,18,TRBJ2-2,TRBD2,NA,CASSFRTSGRANTGELFF,TGTGCCAGCAGCTTCCGGACTAGCGGGAGGGCGAACACCGGGGAGCTGTTTTTT
TRBV28,15,TRBJ1-4,NA,NA,CASSLDRGINEKLFF,TGTGCCAGCAGTCTGGACCGGGGGATCAATGAAAAACTGTTTTTT
TRBV19,15,TRBJ1-2,TRBD1,NA,CASSRQDRVNYGYTF,TGTGCCAGTTCCAGACAAGACAGGGTGAACTATGGCTACACCTTC
TRBV6-6,12,TRBJ1-5,NA,NA,CASRQGNQPQHF,TGTGCCAGCAGACAGGGCAATCAGCCCCAGCATTTT
TRBV2,13,TRBJ1-2,NA,NA,CASSEQGTYGYTF,TGTGCCAGCAGTGAACAGGGGACCTATGGCTACACCTTC
TRBV13,15,TRBJ2-1,NA,NA,CASSSQGGSYNEQFF,TGTGCCAGCAGCTCCCAGGGGGGCTCCTACAATGAGCAGTTCTTC
TRBV15,15,TRBJ2-5,NA,NA,CATSRGGRNQETQYF,TGTGCCACCAGCAGAGGGGGGAGGAACCAAGAGACCCAGTACTTC
TRBV10-1,15,TRBJ1-3,NA,few,CASISGHRERNTIYF,TGCGCCAGCATTTCGGGCCACAGGGAAAGAAACACCATATATTTT
TRBV9,14,TRBJ1-2,TRBD1,NA,CASSPQGARDGYTF,TGTGCCAGCAGCCCCCAGGGGGCGCGGGATGGCTACACCTTC
TRBV6-4,17,TRBJ2-2,TRBD1,NA,CASSGGPDRGRTGELFF,TGTGCCAGCAGTGGGGGCCCGGATAGGGGGCGGACCGGGGAGCTGTTTTTT
TRBV4-1,16,TRBJ2-3,TRBD2,NA,CASSQPAGGRTDTQYF,TGCGCCAGCAGCCAACCAGCGGGGGGGCGAACAGATACGCAGTATTTT
TRBV6-1,14,TRBJ1-6,NA,NA,CASSKQPLNSPLHF,TGTGCCAGCAGCAAACAACCCTTAAATTCACCCCTCCACTTT
TRBV4-1,15,TRBJ2-3,NA,few,CASSWSPGGTDTQYF,TGCGCCAGCAGCTGGAGCCCGGGAGGCACAGATACGCAGTATTTT
TRBV5-1,15,TRBJ2-2,NA,NA,CASSFRSPHTGELFF,TGCGCCAGCAGCTTCCGGAGCCCCCACACCGGGGAGCTGTTTTTT
TRBV9,18,TRBJ2-7,NA,NA,CASSPLSYRQGRDHEQYF,TGTGCCAGCAGCCCCCTCTCATATAGGCAGGGGAGGGACCACGAGCAGTACTTC
TRBV7-2,16,TRBJ1-1,NA,NA,CASSPRDPGGSTEAFF,TGTGCCAGCAGCCCCCGGGACCCGGGAGGGAGCACTGAAGCTTTCTTT
TRBV18,15,TRBJ2-3,TRBD2,once,CASSPTAGLADTQYF,TGTGCCAGCTCACCAACCGCGGGACTAGCAGATACGCAGTATTTT
TRBV19,14,TRBJ1-5,TRBD1,NA,CASSLWDRNQPQHF,TGTGCCAGTAGTTTGTGGGACAGAAATCAGCCCCAGCATTTT
TRBV9,15,TRBJ2-5,TRBD1,NA,CASSVDRGDQETQYF,TGTGCCAGCAGCGTAGACAGGGGGGATCAAGAGACCCAGTACTTC
TRBV4-3,15,TRBJ1-4,NA,NA,CASRQAGQGGEKLFF,TGCGCCAGCAGACAAGCGGGTCAGGGTGGTGAAAAACTGTTTTTT
TRBV5-1,17,TRBJ2-3,NA,NA,CASSFQPLASSTDTQYF,TGCGCCAGCAGCTTCCAACCCCTTGCGTCTAGCACAGATACGCAGTATTTT
TRBV7-2,15,TRBJ1-1,NA,few,CASRSQDRLNTEAFF,TGTGCCAGCAGGTCTCAGGACAGATTGAACACTGAAGCTTTCTTT
TRBV27,15,TRBJ2-3,TRBD2,NA,CASSLSAGAADTQYF,TGTGCCAGCAGTTTATCGGCGGGAGCGGCAGATACGCAGTATTTT
TRBV27,13,TRBJ1-1,NA,NA,CASSSAPGRQAFF,TGTGCCAGCAGTTCAGCTCCGGGGAGGCAAGCTTTCTTT
TRBV11-2,17,TRBJ1-6,TRBD1,NA,CASSAGQGSSYNSPLHF,TGTGCCAGCAGCGCCGGACAGGGAAGCTCCTATAATTCACCCCTCCACTTT
TRBV12-1,16,TRBJ2-5,NA,once,CASSARLAGGGETQYF,TGTGCCAGCAGCGCAAGACTAGCGGGGGGCGGGGAGACCCAGTACTTC
TRBV2,14,TRBJ1-6,TRBD1,NA,CASRGQADNSPLHF,TGTGCCAGCAGGGGACAGGCGGATAATTCACCCCTCCACTTT
TRBV27,14,TRBJ1-5,TRBD1,NA,CASSLGQGRQPQHF,TGTGCCAGCAGTTTAGGACAGGGGCGACAGCCCCAGCATTTT
TRBV9,15,TRBJ1-3,NA,few,CASSATGGSGNTIYF,TGTGCCAGCAGCGCTACAGGTGGCTCTGGAAACACCATATATTTT
TRBV4-1,18,TRBJ2-5,NA,NA,CASSQDQTRLNPWETQYF,TGCGCCAGCAGCCAAGATCAGACACGCCTAAACCCTTGGGAGACCCAGTACTTC
TRBV29-1,14,TRBJ1-1,NA,NA,CSVEDFQMNTEAFF,TGCAGCGTTGAAGATTTTCAGATGAACACTGAAGCTTTCTTT